This T cell receptor beta chain was observed in a study of CD8+ T cells in alopecia areata. Germline V gives CDR1 MNHNS, CDR2 SASEGT. The CDR3 runs 11 residues. RNA extraction and reverse transcription yielded cDNA as sequencing template. Using immunoSEQ multiplex PCR, the repertoire was profiled, and TCRdb retains in-frame clones only, with some absent. The sample has 150,000 to 200,000 clones; about 54% are singletons. This clone was recorded only once. A junction end diverges from the germline sequence, so it may reflect a read error. The sample taken for sequencing was CD4+ T cells sorted from blood. The clonotype comes from a human donor in good health. The chain uses TRBV6-1 and TRBJ2-7, with TRBD1 matching over 7 bases. CDR3 residues: CASTSVQGPHF. The DNA of the CDR3 is TGTGCCAGCACCTCCGTACAGGGGCCGCACTTC.